Listed below are T cell receptor beta chains from one sample, sequenced in a study of spatial heterogeneity in lung cancer. One entry per CDR3 protein results from TCRdb running MiXCR on the 5' RACE reads. Among around 120,000 distinct CDR3 sequences listed, 12% were seen once. Sequencing was performed on PBMCs, taken at follow-up. The receptors stem from a male donor with early-stage non-small cell lung cancer. Each CDR3 is given with its conserved first and last residue. Fields, in order: V gene, clone size, D gene, J gene, CDR3 protein, CDR3 DNA. D genes are given only for firm matches. Only some rows state a clone size, as once, few, many or a class for expanded clones.

TRBV7-2	few	NA	TRBJ2-7	CASSLKVSSTSYEQYF	TGTGCCAGCAGCTTAAAAGTTAGTAGCACCTCCTACGAGCAGTACTTC
TRBV20-1	few	TRBD2	TRBJ2-1	CSARDRFRTSGGSEQFF	TGCAGTGCTAGAGATCGGTTTAGGACTAGCGGCGGAAGTGAGCAGTTCTTC
TRBV3-1	NA	NA	TRBJ2-3	CASSQVRGTQYF	TGTGCCAGCAGCCAAGTTCGCGGTACGCAGTATTTT
TRBV5-4	NA	TRBD1	TRBJ1-2	CASSSTGVEGYGYTF	TGTGCCAGCAGCTCGACAGGGGTGGAGGGCTATGGCTACACCTTC
TRBV7-8	few	NA	TRBJ2-7	CASSLIGTSYEQYF	TGTGCCAGCAGCCTGATCGGGACATCCTACGAGCAGTACTTC
TRBV30	NA	NA	TRBJ1-2	CAWSSFPRNYGYTF	TGTGCCTGGAGCTCATTCCCACGAAACTATGGCTACACCTTC
TRBV18	NA	NA	TRBJ2-1	CASSPPAGSSYNEQFF	TGTGCCAGCTCACCACCGGCAGGGAGTTCCTACAATGAGCAGTTCTTC
TRBV25-1	NA	NA	TRBJ1-1	CASSGTGSAFF	TGTGCCAGCAGTGGAACAGGGTCGGCTTTCTTT
TRBV15	few	NA	TRBJ1-2	CATSRDRVGGYTF	TGTGCCACCAGCAGAGACAGGGTCGGCGGCTACACCTTC
TRBV20-1	NA	TRBD1	TRBJ1-6	CSARDRVNSPLLF	TGCAGTGCCAGGGACAGGGTCAATTCACCCCTCCTCTTT